What follows describes a single T cell receptor (beta chain). The record originates from a study of blood T cell repertoires in COVID-19. Study summary: From T cells, B-cell-depleted T cells, or PBMCs came the material, which was cDNA or gDNA.

The V gene end was trimmed by 5 bases and the J gene end by 8 bases; junction bases not matched to a gene: 12. The CDR3 covers 16 residues. Germline CDR1 reads SGHTA; CDR2 reads FQGNSA. Profiling relied on immunoSEQ multiplex PCR, and the TCRdb table lists in-frame clones only, not all of them. The sample records approximately 300,000 clones, roughly nine tenths being singletons. Living in about two dozen US areas, the participants were between roughly 18 and 90 years of age. Recovered status in Cohort 3 required two negative PCRs, clearance, or symptom resolution. This chain connects TRBV7-2 to TRBJ1-6; 7 nucleotides line up with TRBD1. This clonotype originated in a woman in her 30s who had recovered from COVID-19. Sequencing was carried out using PBMCs or T cells enriched from blood (not recorded which). The CDR3 here is CASSLTPRTGDSPLHF. CDR3 nucleotide sequence: TGTGCCAGCAGCCTAACCCCGCGTACAGGGGATTCACCCCTCCACTTT.